These T cell receptor beta chains were read from a single sample in a study of blood T cell repertoires in COVID-19. Profiling relied on immunoSEQ multiplex PCR, and the TCRdb table lists in-frame clones only, not all of them. The sample gives 70,000 to 100,000 clones, about 80% of which show up once; about 4.2% is in the top ten. Material: peripheral blood. These receptor sequences come from a woman between 45 and 60 years old with acute or convalescent COVID-19. CDR3s include the opening cysteine and the closing phenylalanine or tryptophan. D genes are given only for firm matches. Clone sizes are given selectively: once, few, many, or a class where the clone is expanded.

D gene	clone size	V gene	J gene	CDR3 protein	CDR3 DNA
TRBD1	NA	TRBV4-1	TRBJ1-5	CASSQGTGIGQPQHF	TGCGCCAGCAGCCAAGGGACAGGGATTGGACAGCCCCAGCATTTT
NA	NA	TRBV18	TRBJ1-6	CASSPNREKGSPLHF	TGTGCCAGCTCACCTAACAGGGAGAAGGGCTCACCCCTCCACTTT
TRBD1	NA	TRBV19	TRBJ1-1	CASSPDRGQGSTEAFF	TGTGCCAGTAGTCCTGACAGGGGGCAGGGTAGCACTGAAGCTTTCTTT
TRBD2	once	TRBV5-5	TRBJ2-2	CASSKTSGGGGTGELFF	TGTGCCAGCAGCAAGACTAGCGGGGGAGGGGGCACCGGGGAGCTGTTTTTT
TRBD2	NA	TRBV5-1	TRBJ2-5	CASSPGTSGSQETQYF	TGCGCCAGCAGCCCAGGGACTAGCGGGTCCCAAGAGACCCAGTACTTC
TRBD2	NA	TRBV5-1	TRBJ2-1	CASSFGLAGGPGEQFF	TGCGCCAGCAGCTTTGGACTAGCGGGGGGTCCGGGTGAGCAGTTCTTC
NA	once	TRBV19	TRBJ1-1	CASSNPGGRPNTEAFF	TGTGCCAGTAGTAACCCCGGGGGGAGGCCTAACACTGAAGCTTTCTTT
TRBD2	once	TRBV10-3	TRBJ2-3	CAISESLGRSGGATSSDTQYF	TGTGCCATCAGTGAGTCGTTGGGTCGTAGCGGGGGGGCCACGAGCTCAGATACGCAGTATTTT
TRBD1	NA	TRBV28	TRBJ1-2	CASSSPRDRGRYGYTF	TGTGCCAGCAGTTCACCCCGGGACAGGGGGAGGTATGGCTACACCTTC
NA	few	TRBV5-1	TRBJ1-2	CASSLDSNYGYTF	TGCGCCAGCAGCTTGGACAGTAACTATGGCTACACCTTC
NA	NA	TRBV28	TRBJ2-7	CASSLYGARGEQYF	TGTGCCAGCAGTTTATACGGGGCGAGGGGGGAGCAGTACTTC
NA	many	TRBV4-3	TRBJ1-2	CASSRAGRTESTF	TGCGCCAGCAGCCGCGCGGGGAGGACGGAATCTACCTTC
NA	NA	TRBV4-1	TRBJ1-1	CASSQGSGLRAFF	TGCGCCAGCAGCCAAGGTTCAGGGCTTAGGGCTTTCTTT
TRBD1	few	TRBV29-1	TRBJ1-1	CSVNTGVTEAFF	TGCAGCGTAAATACAGGGGTCACTGAAGCTTTCTTT
NA	few	TRBV20-1	TRBJ1-2	CSATGTRYTF	TGCAGTGCAACCGGGACAAGGTACACCTTC
NA	NA	TRBV4-1	TRBJ1-5	CASSQDRDNQPQHF	TGCGCCAGCAGCCAAGACAGGGACAATCAGCCCCAGCATTTT
TRBD2	few	TRBV27	TRBJ2-7	CASRGLASYEQYF	TGTGCCAGCCGCGGACTAGCCTCCTACGAGCAGTACTTC
NA	NA	TRBV5-4	TRBJ1-1	CASSFSIDTEAFF	TGTGCCAGCAGCTTTAGTATTGACACTGAAGCTTTCTTT
NA	NA	TRBV11-1	TRBJ2-1	CASSLETASYNEQFF	TGTGCCAGCAGCTTAGAGACAGCTTCCTACAATGAGCAGTTCTTC
NA	NA	TRBV7-2	TRBJ2-7	CASSLELAPAYEQYF	TGTGCCAGCAGCTTAGAACTAGCTCCCGCCTACGAGCAGTACTTC
NA	NA	TRBV4-2	TRBJ1-5	CASSQDRRLDSSNQPQHF	TGTGCCAGCAGCCAAGATCGTAGGTTGGACAGCAGCAATCAGCCCCAGCATTTT
NA	once	TRBV5-1	TRBJ1-3	CASSLDSTGNTIYF	TGCGCCAGCAGCTTGGACAGTACTGGAAACACCATATATTTT
TRBD1	NA	TRBV2	TRBJ2-5	CASKQGSSGETQYF	TGTGCCAGCAAACAGGGGAGTTCAGGAGAGACCCAGTACTTC
TRBD1	few	TRBV27	TRBJ1-2	CASRSLQGAYYGYTF	TGTGCCAGCAGGAGTCTTCAGGGGGCGTACTATGGCTACACCTTC
TRBD1	NA	TRBV7-2	TRBJ2-7	CASSRDRPYEQYF	TGTGCCAGCAGTCGGGACAGACCCTACGAGCAGTACTTC
NA	NA	TRBV2	TRBJ2-3	CASRAPGVDTQYF	TGTGCCAGCAGGGCCCCGGGGGTGGATACGCAGTATTTT
NA	NA	TRBV19	TRBJ2-7	CASSMGLGYEQYF	TGTGCCAGTAGTATGGGACTTGGATACGAGCAGTACTTC
TRBD1	few	TRBV30	TRBJ1-1	CAWSGTGGTEAFF	TGTGCCTGGAGCGGGACAGGGGGTACTGAAGCTTTCTTT
TRBD1	NA	TRBV6-6	TRBJ1-5	CASRGTAGDNQPQHF	TGTGCCAGCAGGGGGACAGCGGGTGACAATCAGCCCCAGCATTTT
TRBD1	NA	TRBV19	TRBJ1-4	CASSIVGQKEKLFF	TGTGCCAGTAGTATAGTGGGACAGAAGGAAAAACTGTTTTTT
NA	NA	TRBV28	TRBJ1-5	CASTRDSNQPQHF	TGTGCCAGCACTCGGGATAGCAATCAGCCCCAGCATTTT
TRBD1	few	TRBV5-4	TRBJ1-1	CASSYWTGSPMNTEAFF	TGTGCCAGCAGCTACTGGACAGGGTCACCCATGAACACTGAAGCTTTCTTT
TRBD1	NA	TRBV19	TRBJ1-2	CASSGITGGGGYTF	TGTGCCAGTAGTGGAATAACAGGGGGAGGAGGCTACACCTTC
NA	NA	TRBV11-2	TRBJ2-7	CASSPSYEQYF	TGTGCCAGCAGCCCTTCCTACGAGCAGTACTTC
NA	NA	TRBV28	TRBJ1-2	CAIAAVANYGYTF	TGTGCCATCGCGGCAGTAGCTAACTATGGCTACACCTTC
NA	NA	TRBV10-3	TRBJ2-3	CAISVGQGGGDTQYF	TGTGCCATCAGTGTGGGGCAGGGGGGCGGAGATACGCAGTATTTT
NA	few	TRBV30	TRBJ1-3	CAWSPLGPRAAGNTIYF	TGTGCCTGGAGCCCCCTGGGCCCCAGGGCTGCAGGAAACACCATATATTTT
NA	NA	TRBV19	TRBJ2-6	CATKEGSLPSGANVLTF	TGTGCCACTAAAGAGGGCAGTCTACCCTCTGGGGCCAACGTCCTGACTTTC
NA	NA	TRBV5-1	TRBJ1-1	CASSLGAGEGTEAFF	TGCGCCAGCAGCTTGGGGGCAGGGGAGGGCACTGAAGCTTTCTTT
TRBD2	NA	TRBV6-5	TRBJ2-5	CASSPGGQETQYF	TGTGCCAGCAGCCCGGGGGGACAAGAGACCCAGTACTTC
NA	NA	TRBV6-6	TRBJ2-2	CASRKRIQDTGELFF	TGTGCCAGCAGAAAGCGGATCCAGGACACCGGGGAGCTGTTTTTT
NA	NA	TRBV23-1	TRBJ1-4	CASSREPSVATNEKLFF	TGCGCCAGCAGTCGAGAGCCATCGGTAGCAACTAATGAAAAACTGTTTTTT
NA	NA	TRBV6-5	TRBJ1-1	CASSHGGANTEAFF	TGTGCCAGCAGCCACGGCGGCGCGAACACTGAAGCTTTCTTT
TRBD2	NA	TRBV5-1	TRBJ2-7	CASSREGGSYEQYF	TGCGCCAGCAGCAGGGAGGGCGGTTCCTACGAGCAGTACTTC
TRBD1	NA	TRBV28	TRBJ1-5	CASSPPRWDRGYQPQHF	TGTGCCAGCAGCCCACCCCGGTGGGACAGGGGTTATCAGCCCCAGCATTTT
NA	NA	TRBV6-5	TRBJ1-5	CASSYSANQPQHF	TGTGCCAGCAGTTACTCGGCCAATCAGCCCCAGCATTTT
NA	NA	TRBV4-1	TRBJ2-7	CASSEFHRDSYEQYF	TGCGCCAGCAGCGAGTTTCACAGGGACTCCTACGAGCAGTACTTC
NA	once	TRBV2	TRBJ2-5	CASSVGQDQETQYF	TGTGCCAGCAGTGTTGGGCAGGACCAAGAGACCCAGTACTTC